A single sample is the source of the 26 T cell receptor beta chains below, sequenced in a study of shared clonotypes between healthy human individuals. The data were produced by immunoSEQ multiplex PCR, yet TCRdb's version contains in-frame clones alone and is incomplete. The table includes 2,500,000 or so clones, around 90% detected once. Sequencing was performed on naive CD4+ T cells from PBMCs. Indicated subset: CD45RA+ positively selected. The receptors derive from a man younger than 30 in good health. Some clones in this sample may be carry-over from other donors' samples.

This chain connects TRBV5-1 to TRBJ2-7; tentatively, D is TRBD1 or TRBD2 (5 bases each). This CDR3 region has 16 residues. Trimming pared 4 bases from V and 2 bases from J, leaving 19 bases between. CDR1 SGHRS and CDR2 YFSETQ come from the germline V gene. In DNA form, the CDR3 reads TGCGCCAGCAGCCCGGGGTGGGGCGGGCAGACCTACGAGCAGTACTTC. It translates to CASSPGWGGQTYEQYF.

V usage is TRBV7-2 and J usage is TRBJ2-1; 8 bases match TRBD2. From germline, CDR1 is SGHTA and CDR2 FQGNSA. The CDR3 runs 15 residues. Trimming took 4 bases from V and 4 from J; bases not matched to a gene: 6. This CDR3 reads CASSSSGGTYNEQFF. In DNA form, the CDR3 reads TGTGCCAGCAGCTCCAGCGGGGGAACTTACAATGAGCAGTTCTTC. Full variable domain (outside the CDR3, taken from reference TRBV7-2 and TRBJ2-1): GAGVSQSPSNKVTEKGKDVELRCDPISGHTALYWYRQSLGQGLEFLIYFQGNSAPDKSGLPSDRFSAERTGGSVSTLTIQRTQQEDSAVYLCASSSSGGTYNEQFFGPGTRLTVL.

V usage is TRBV25-1 and J usage is TRBJ1-2; D possibly corresponds to TRBD1 (5 bases). From germline, CDR1 is MGHDK and CDR2 SYGVNS. Between the trimmed V and J ends, which lost 3 bases and 8 bases, there was a span of 19 bases. CDR3 length equals 15 residues. The CDR3, as DNA: TGTGCCAGCAGTGAGGTAATGAGTACAGGATGGGGCTACACCTTC. Translated, it gives CASSEVMSTGWGYTF.

This sequence joins TRBV2 and TRBJ1-5; no definite D call. CDR1 and CDR2 (germline): SNHLY, FYNNEI. The CDR3 loop spans 14 amino acids. V was pared by 8 bases and J by 1 base, with 12 bases between. The CDR3 DNA sequence: TGTGCCAGCTCGCTAGTAACGAGCAATCAGCCCCAGCATTTT. Protein: CASSLVTSNQPQHF. Filled out from reference TRBV2 and TRBJ1-5, the complete variable domain reads EPEVTQTPSHQVTQMGQEVILRCVPISNHLYFYWYRQILGQKVEFLVSFYNNEISEKSEIFDDQFSVERPDGSNFTLKIRSTKLEDSAMYFCASSLVTSNQPQHFGDGTRLSIL.

The chain links TRBV7-2 to TRBJ2-7; 8 nucleotides align to TRBD2. Per the germline V gene, CDR1 is SGHTA and CDR2 is FQGNSA. The CDR3 extends over 14 amino acids. V gave up 3 bases and J gave up 6 bases; unmatched junction bases: 7. CDR3: CASSFTGTSGEQYF. The CDR3 DNA sequence: TGTGCCAGCAGCTTCACCGGGACTAGTGGCGAGCAGTACTTC.

V usage is TRBV28 and J usage is TRBJ1-3, with D maybe TRBD1 (5 bases). V was trimmed by 2 bases and J by 0 bases, leaving 11 bases between them. Germline-derived CDR1 and CDR2 are MDHEN and SYDVKM. The CDR3 runs 16 residues. As DNA, the CDR3 is TGTGCCAGCAGTTTAGGGGGAGCCCACTCTGGAAACACCATATATTTT. It is translated as CASSLGGAHSGNTIYF. Based on the CDR3 plus reference TRBV28 and TRBJ1-3, the full variable domain is DVKVTQSSRYLVKRTGEKVFLECVQDMDHENMFWYRQDPGLGLRLIYFSYDVKMKEKGDIPEGYSVSREKKERFSLILESASTNQTSMYLCASSLGGAHSGNTIYFGEGSWLTVV.

The rearrangement joins TRBV11-2 to TRBJ2-1, with D perhaps TRBD1 (6 bases). The germline V and J ends were trimmed by 5 bases and 4 bases, with 18 bases remaining between them. The CDR3 loop spans 16 amino acids. CDR1 and CDR2 (germline): SGHAT, FQNNGV. DNA for the CDR3: TGTGCCAGCAGCCCAGTAGGGGGTAAGGGGTACAATGAGCAGTTCTTC. This sequence encodes CASSPVGGKGYNEQFF.

The V gene is TRBV21-1, the J gene TRBJ2-7; the table's D call TRBD2 went unverified against the DNA. TRBV21-1 counts as a pseudogene. CDR3 length equals 18 residues. As DNA, the CDR3 is TGTGCCAGCAGCAAAGAAGAGTGTACCGGGACTAGCTCCTACGAGCAGTACTTC. Amino acids: CASSKEECTGTSSYEQYF.

This rearrangement joins TRBV19 to TRBJ1-1, with D unresolved. The germline V and J ends were trimmed by 5 bases and 0 bases, with 13 bases remaining between them. The CDR3 loop spans 15 amino acids. CDR1 is LNHDA, CDR2 SQIVND, per germline (reference sequence). CDR3 protein: CASSGGNSMNTEAFF. The CDR3 DNA is TGTGCCAGTAGTGGCGGGAACAGCATGAACACTGAAGCTTTCTTT.

This clone was recorded only once. This sequence joins TRBV7-9 and TRBJ2-7, with D unclear. Per the germline V gene, CDR1 is SEHNR and CDR2 is FQNEAQ (reference sequence). This CDR3 has 12 amino acids. Trimming removed 5 bases at V and 2 bases at J, with 7 bases between. Here the CDR3 DNA reads TGTGCCAGCAGCCCTGAGCCCTACGAGCAGTACTTC. This gives the protein CASSPEPYEQYF.

This clone showed up just once. The chain combines TRBV6-6 with TRBJ2-7; D gene uncertain. CDR3 size: 15 residues. V was pared by 0 bases and J by 0 bases, with 9 bases between. Germline V gene sequence: CDR1 MNHNY, CDR2 SVGAGI (reference sequence). This CDR3 is CASSYSSLLSYEQYF. For the CDR3, the DNA is TGTGCCAGCAGTTACTCATCGCTACTCTCCTACGAGCAGTACTTC.

Details on this clone: Relative to the germline gene, one junction end is altered; a read error may explain this. This CDR3 is also generated by other DNA sequences in the sample. The chain couples TRBV7-9 to TRBJ1-2; the D gene is possibly TRBD1 (5 bases). CDR3 size: 13 residues. Germline-derived CDR1 and CDR2 are SEHNR and FQNEAQ (reference sequence). The CDR3 sequence is CASSLASRVGYTF. The DNA for the CDR3 is TGTGCTAGCAGCTTAGCTAGCAGGGTTGGCTACACCTTC.

This chain links TRBV5-1 with TRBJ2-2; 7 nucleotides match TRBD2. Germline V gene sequence: CDR1 SGHRS, CDR2 YFSETQ. With 3 bases clipped from V and 0 bases from J, the junction kept 5 bases outside the gene matches. The CDR3 contains 16 residues. The CDR3 is CASSYTGGANTGELFF. The CDR3 nucleotides are TGCGCCAGCAGCTATACGGGAGGAGCGAACACCGGGGAGCTGTTTTTT.

This clone was observed once. The chain combines TRBV28 with TRBJ2-7; TRBD1 aligns across 7 bases. This CDR3 is 14 amino acids long. The germline CDR1 and CDR2 sequences are MDHEN and SYDVKM. J gave up 3 bases and V 6 bases, and 8 bases lay outside the gene matches. CDR3 sequence: CASRRLGQIYEQYF. CDR3 nucleotides: TGTGCCAGCAGAAGATTGGGACAGATCTACGAGCAGTACTTC.

The chain employs TRBV7-9 and TRBJ2-7; either TRBD1 or TRBD2 may fit D (5 bases each). V was pared by 4 bases and J by 4 bases, with 14 bases between. Germline CDR1 reads SEHNR; CDR2 reads FQNEAQ (reference sequence). The CDR3 runs to 14 residues. The CDR3: CASSSGTLGYEQYF. The DNA of the CDR3 is TGTGCCAGCAGCTCCGGGACCCTCGGGTACGAGCAGTACTTC.

CDR3 in DNA: TGTGCCAGCAGTTTGATTGGGGGTAGGTATCAGCCCCAGCATTTT. Protein product: CASSLIGGRYQPQHF. The chain couples TRBV27 to TRBJ1-5; the D gene is possibly TRBD1 (5 bases). The V gene lost 3 bases and the J gene lost 5 bases, with 14 bases spanning the gap. This CDR3 has 15 amino acids. From germline, CDR1 is MNHEY and CDR2 SMNVEV (reference sequence).

J is TRBJ2-1 and V is TRBV27, with 10 bases aligning to TRBD2. V lost 7 bases, J lost 6 bases, and 3 bases stayed unmatched. The CDR3 totals 13 residues. Germline CDR1 and CDR2: MNHEY and SMNVEV (reference sequence). The CDR3 reads CASKLAGGNEQFF. The CDR3 nucleotides read TGTGCCAGCAAATTAGCGGGAGGCAATGAGCAGTTCTTC.

This clone was observed a handful of times. This specimen includes other DNA sequences encoding the same CDR3. This chain connects TRBV19 to TRBJ1-5; 9 bases are shared with TRBD1. The germline V gene has CDR1 LNHDA and CDR2 SQIVND (reference sequence). This CDR3 region has 14 residues. Losses at the gene ends were 5 bases for V and 4 bases for J; bases not matched to a gene: 3. CDR3 region: CASSATGGNQPQHF. CDR3 bases: TGTGCCAGTAGTGCGACAGGGGGGAATCAGCCCCAGCATTTT.

The chain carries TRBV5-1 and TRBJ2-4; either TRBD1 or TRBD2 may supply D (6 bases each). Germline lookup yields CDR1 SGHRS and CDR2 YFSETQ. The CDR3 spans 16 residues. V lost 1 base, J lost 2 bases, and 13 bases lay in between. As DNA, the CDR3 is TGCGCCAGCAGCTTGTTGCCGGGGGCGACCAAAAACATTCAGTACTTC. Translating gives CASSLLPGATKNIQYF.

The rearrangement links TRBV4-1 to TRBJ2-5; maybe TRBD1 (5 bases). Germline V gives CDR1 MGHRA, CDR2 YSYEKL. V was pared by 2 bases and J by 5 bases, with 24 bases between. The CDR3 runs 18 residues. Written as DNA, the CDR3 is TGCGCCAGCAGCCAAAAGCCTCCAGACAGCCCGGGTAACGAGACCCAGTACTTC. Its protein is CASSQKPPDSPGNETQYF.

This clone was detected only a few times. CDR3 in amino acids: CASSSRQSRNYGYTF. CDR3 in DNA: TGTGCCAGCAGCAGCAGACAGAGCCGTAACTATGGCTACACCTTC. The gene calls are TRBV7-9 and TRBJ1-2, with TRBD1 as a possible D gene (5 bases). CDR1 is SEHNR, CDR2 FQNEAQ, per germline (reference sequence). Trimming took off 5 bases at V and 1 base at J, with 14 bases between the two ends. The CDR3 runs to 15 residues.

The gene calls are TRBV10-3 and TRBJ2-3; 7 positions agree with TRBD2. V shed 2 bases, J shed 0 bases, and the junction held 8 bases outside the gene matches. The CDR3 runs 17 residues. CDR1 and CDR2 from the germline V gene are ENHRY and SYGVKD. The CDR3 DNA follows: TGTGCCATCAGTGAGACCCCGGCCGGGGGGAGCACAGATACGCAGTATTTT. Encoded protein: CAISETPAGGSTDTQYF.

The chain recombines TRBV11-2 with TRBJ2-1; 10 nucleotides align to TRBD1. This CDR3 has 15 residues. Germline-derived CDR1 and CDR2 are SGHAT and FQNNGV. V shed 5 bases and J 7 bases; nucleotides not matched to a gene: 8. The CDR3 DNA follows: TGTGCCAGCAGCACCGGGACAGGGGAAGGGAATGAGCAGTTCTTC. Translated, it gives CASSTGTGEGNEQFF.

V is TRBV6-1 and J is TRBJ2-3; maybe TRBD1 (5 bases). The CDR3 loop spans 14 amino acids. Trimming shortened V by 2 bases and J by 3 bases, and 9 bases separated the two germline ends. Germline V CDR1 and CDR2: MNHNS, SASEGT. For the CDR3, the DNA is TGTGCCAGCAGTGAAAACAGGATTACAGATACGCAGTATTTT. Protein product: CASSENRITDTQYF.

This chain links TRBV9 with TRBJ2-2, with 11 positions matching TRBD2. Trimming removed 4 bases from V and 0 bases from J; junction bases left unmatched: 11. In germline, CDR1 is SGDLS, CDR2 YYNGEE. CDR3 length: 19 amino acids. The CDR3 here is CASSPRRGSGRANTGELFF. The CDR3 bases are TGTGCCAGCAGCCCCCGGAGGGGTAGCGGGAGGGCGAACACCGGGGAGCTGTTTTTT.

This clone is a singleton in its sample. Other DNA sequences from this sample encode an identical CDR3 as well. The V and J genes are TRBV7-2 and TRBJ1-2, with TRBD1 matching 10 bases. Germline trimming cut 4 bases from V and 7 bases from J; bases unmatched to any gene: 3. Looked up from germline, CDR1 is SGHTA and CDR2 is FQGNSA. This CDR3 contains 13 residues. The CDR3 DNA sequence: TGTGCCAGCAGCTGGGACAGGGGTAGTGGCTACACCTTC. Amino acids: CASSWDRGSGYTF. Looking up the rest from reference TRBV7-2 and TRBJ1-2 gives the full variable domain: GAGVSQSPSNKVTEKGKDVELRCDPISGHTALYWYRQSLGQGLEFLIYFQGNSAPDKSGLPSDRFSAERTGGSVSTLTIQRTQQEDSAVYLCASSWDRGSGYTFGSGTRLTVV.